Each of the 22 T cell receptor beta chains below was sequenced from the same sample in a study of shared clonotypes between healthy human individuals (dated by TCRdb to the early 2020s). The library was obtained by the immunoSEQ multiplex PCR assay. The immuneACCESS repertoire file appears here via TCRdb, limited to in-frame rearrangements. These files lack a portion of the clones; in checked studies, under half of the deficit traces to unresolved V genes, and the cause of the others is not known. This sample has 600,000 or so clones in its table, and roughly 96% of those were observed once. The ten largest clonotypes hold approximately 0.11% of the sample. CD8 naive samples were obtained by positive selection for CCR7 among CD45RO-negative cells, yielding a CD45RA+CCR7+ population from which TemRA cells were excluded. Sequences were obtained from naive CD8+ T cells sorted from blood. The meaning of the sample's cell subset or site label: CD45RA+CCR7+. These receptors all come from a woman aged 25 to 45 in good health.

The V and J genes are TRBV4-1 and TRBJ2-1; TRBD1 might be the D (6 bases). The CDR3 sequence is 13 residues long. V lost 1 base to trimming and J lost 7 bases, with 8 bases between them. The V gene's germline CDR1 is MGHRA and CDR2 YSYEKL. CDR3 amino acids: CASSQVQGNEQFF. CDR3 in DNA: TGCGCCAGCAGCCAAGTCCAGGGGAATGAGCAGTTCTTC.

The chain joins TRBV25-1 to TRBJ1-1; D is unresolved. Trimming removed 7 bases at V and 4 bases at J, with 7 bases between. Germline-derived CDR1 and CDR2 are MGHDK and SYGVNS. This CDR3 has 11 amino acids. CDR3 nucleotides: TGTGCCAGCAAAGAAGTCACTGAAGCTTTCTTT. This codes for CASKEVTEAFF.

The rearrangement links TRBV19 to TRBJ2-5; 8 bases map to TRBD2. V lost 5 bases, J lost 11 bases, and 16 bases stayed unmatched. CDR1 is LNHDA and CDR2 is SQIVND in the germline V gene (reference sequence). The CDR3 is made up of 15 amino acids. Written as DNA, the CDR3 is TGTGCCAGTAGTCCACGGACTAGAGCGGGGGTGGAGCAGTACTTC. It specifies CASSPRTRAGVEQYF.

The rearrangement uses TRBV2 and TRBJ2-5; 7 bases are a match to TRBD2. The CDR3 sequence is 13 residues long. CDR1 is SNHLY and CDR2 is FYNNEI in the germline V gene. The ends lost 8 bases at V and 0 bases at J; junction bases unmatched: 3. The CDR3 region is CASWGGYQETQYF. CDR3 sequence (DNA): TGTGCCAGCTGGGGGGGGTACCAAGAGACCCAGTACTTC.

The chain carries TRBV28 and TRBJ2-7, with 7 nucleotides matching TRBD1. The length of the CDR3 is 16 residues. The J segment lost 2 bases and the V segment lost 6 bases, leaving 13 bases of the junction unmatched. The germline V gene has CDR1 MDHEN and CDR2 SYDVKM. CDR3 in DNA: TGTGCCAGCAGCACCACACTATACAGGGGTCCCTACGAGCAGTACTTC. Amino acid sequence: CASSTTLYRGPYEQYF.

CDR3 sequence reads: CSASFDKQFF. The CDR3, as DNA: TGCAGTGCTAGTTTTGACAAGCAGTTCTTC. The V and J genes are TRBV20-1 and TRBJ2-1; D is uncertain. The germline gives CDR1 DFQATT, CDR2 SNEGSKA (reference sequence). Trimming stripped 3 bases from V and 11 bases from J, with 8 bases between. The CDR3 is 10 residues long.

This rearrangement joins TRBV27 to TRBJ2-7; 7 bases are a match to TRBD1. The germline V gene encodes CDR1 MNHEY and CDR2 SMNVEV (reference sequence). The length of the CDR3 is 15 residues. With V trimmed by 8 bases and J by 0 bases, 10 bases remained unmatched. CDR3 amino acids: CASGPPRGISYEQYF. The CDR3 region has the DNA TGTGCCAGCGGCCCACCCAGGGGGATCTCCTACGAGCAGTACTTC.

The rearrangement joins TRBV7-9 to TRBJ2-1; no reliable D call. This CDR3 spans 13 amino acids. The germline CDR1 and CDR2 sequences are SEHNR and FQNEAQ (reference sequence). V lost 6 bases and J 4 bases, leaving 10 bases between the germline ends. In nucleotides, the CDR3 is TGTGCCAGCAGGCCTGATACTTACAATGAGCAGTTCTTC. The encoded protein is CASRPDTYNEQFF.

The rearrangement joins TRBV2 to TRBJ2-6; no firm D call. This CDR3 comprises 13 residues. Trimming cost V 8 bases and J 0 bases, with 5 bases left between them. In germline, CDR1 is SNHLY, CDR2 FYNNEI. The CDR3 sequence is CASRSSGANVLTF. CDR3 nucleotide sequence: TGTGCCAGCCGAAGCTCTGGGGCCAACGTCCTGACTTTC.

V and J are TRBV10-3 and TRBJ2-7, with TRBD1 identical over 8 bases. The CDR3 has 12 amino acids. Germline trimming cut 6 bases from V and 6 bases from J; bases unmatched to any gene: 4. Germline CDR1 and CDR2: ENHRY and SYGVKD. This CDR3 reads CAIRITGGEQYF. The CDR3 nucleotides are TGTGCCATCAGAATCACAGGGGGCGAGCAGTACTTC.

The chain recombines TRBV28 with TRBJ2-7; a weak D match, TRBD1 (5 bases). V was shortened by 5 bases and J by 3 bases, with 20 bases between the two germline ends. This CDR3 region has 16 residues. From germline, CDR1 is MDHEN and CDR2 SYDVKM. CDR3 sequence reads: CASSPAETASFYEQYF. CDR3 coding DNA: TGTGCCAGCAGTCCTGCTGAGACAGCATCTTTCTACGAGCAGTACTTC.

The chain couples TRBV27 to TRBJ1-2; TRBD1 aligns across 8 bases. Germline V gene sequence: CDR1 MNHEY, CDR2 SMNVEV (reference sequence). The CDR3 consists of 13 residues. V was pared by 5 bases and J by 7 bases, with 6 bases of the junction left unmatched. CDR3 in DNA: TGTGCCAGCAGTAAACAGGGGGAAGCTGGCTACACCTTC. Its protein is CASSKQGEAGYTF.

The V call is TRBV2, the J call TRBJ2-7; D not resolved. V was shortened by 4 bases and J by 2 bases, with 12 bases between the two germline ends. This CDR3 region has 14 residues. CDR1 is SNHLY and CDR2 is FYNNEI in the germline V gene. Here the CDR3 reads CASSGGSEPYEQYF. Here the CDR3 DNA reads TGTGCCAGCAGTGGTGGGTCAGAACCCTACGAGCAGTACTTC.

This rearrangement joins TRBV28 to TRBJ1-4; TRBD1 agrees at 9 bases. With V trimmed by 3 bases and J by 9 bases, 2 bases remained unmatched. Germline V lookup: CDR1 MDHEN, CDR2 SYDVKM. The CDR3 totals 13 residues. CDR3 protein: CASSLGQGKKLFF. The CDR3 coding sequence is TGTGCCAGCAGTTTGGGACAGGGTAAAAAACTGTTTTTT. The entire variable domain, with the rest obtained from reference TRBV28 and TRBJ1-4, is as follows: DVKVTQSSRYLVKRTGEKVFLECVQDMDHENMFWYRQDPGLGLRLIYFSYDVKMKEKGDIPEGYSVSREKKERFSLILESASTNQTSMYLCASSLGQGKKLFFGSGTQLSVL.

This rearrangement joins TRBV9 to TRBJ2-7, with no clear D. The CDR3 loop spans 14 amino acids. CDR1 and CDR2 (germline): SGDLS, YYNGEE. V shed 0 bases and J shed 6 bases, with 13 bases lying between them. The CDR3 DNA reads TGTGCCAGCAGCGTAGGTAGGAGTAGTGGCGAGCAGTACTTC. It is translated as CASSVGRSSGEQYF. Together with reference TRBV9 and TRBJ2-7, the CDR3 gives the full variable domain: DSGVTQTPKHLITATGQRVTLRCSPRSGDLSVYWYQQSLDQGLQFLIQYYNGEERAKGNILERFSAQQFPDLHSELNLSSLELGDSALYFCASSVGRSSGEQYFGPGTRLTVT.

This rearrangement joins TRBV19 to TRBJ1-5; D might be TRBD1 (5 bases). This CDR3 has 15 amino acids. V was pared by 3 bases and J by 5 bases, with 14 bases between. Germline loops: CDR1 LNHDA, CDR2 SQIVND (reference sequence). The CDR3 is CASSMEGRGHQPQHF. The CDR3 nucleotides read TGTGCCAGTAGTATGGAAGGAAGGGGCCATCAGCCCCAGCATTTT.

The J gene is TRBJ1-1, the V gene TRBV10-1; the match to TRBD1 covers 8 bases. J lost 7 bases, V lost 2 bases, and 6 bases had no gene match. Germline V gives CDR1 WNHNN, CDR2 SYGVQD (reference sequence). This CDR3 contains 14 residues. The CDR3 here is CASSEGRGLDEAFF. The CDR3, as DNA: TGCGCCAGCAGTGAGGGCAGGGGGCTGGATGAAGCTTTCTTT.

CDR3 nucleotide sequence: TGTGCCAGCAGCATCCGGGACAGTCTCGCCTACGAGCAGTACTTC. It specifies CASSIRDSLAYEQYF. The rearrangement links TRBV6-5 to TRBJ2-7; 7 positions agree with TRBD1. CDR1 is MNHEY and CDR2 is SVGAGI in the germline V gene. The CDR3 is made up of 15 amino acids. V shed 6 bases and J 2 bases; nucleotides not matched to a gene: 10.

The chain joins TRBV4-1 to TRBJ2-1, with D perhaps assigned TRBD1 or TRBD2 (6 bases each). Per germline, CDR1 MGHRA and CDR2 YSYEKL. The CDR3 runs 16 residues. Trimming pared 2 bases from V and 4 bases from J, leaving 15 bases between. CDR3 residues: CASSQYSGGGYNEQFF. The CDR3 nucleotides read TGCGCCAGCAGCCAATATAGCGGAGGGGGTTACAATGAGCAGTTCTTC.

The chain combines TRBV12-5 with TRBJ2-3; D unclear. Germline V gives CDR1 LGHNT, CDR2 FRNRAP. V was trimmed by 2 bases and J by 1 base, leaving 4 bases between them. The CDR3 totals 13 residues. The CDR3 loop reads CASGLMGTDTQYF. Here the CDR3 DNA reads TGTGCTAGTGGTTTGATGGGCACAGATACGCAGTATTTT.

This chain joins TRBV9 and TRBJ1-4; D unresolved. The V end lost 3 bases, the J end lost 8 bases, and 11 bases lay between the germline ends. The CDR3 is made up of 13 amino acids. CDR1 is SGDLS, CDR2 YYNGEE, per germline. CDR3 loop: CASSEPAGEKLFF. The DNA of the CDR3 is TGTGCCAGCAGCGAACCCGCGGGGGAAAAACTGTTTTTT.

The V and J genes are TRBV29-1 and TRBJ2-3; tentative D call: TRBD2 (5 bases). This CDR3 has 14 residues. Germline lookup yields CDR1 SQVTM and CDR2 ANQGSEA. Trimming pared 4 bases from V and 6 bases from J, leaving 17 bases between. Written as DNA, the CDR3 is TGCAGCGTTGTAGACCTTGACTATGCCGATACGCAGTATTTT. As protein: CSVVDLDYADTQYF.